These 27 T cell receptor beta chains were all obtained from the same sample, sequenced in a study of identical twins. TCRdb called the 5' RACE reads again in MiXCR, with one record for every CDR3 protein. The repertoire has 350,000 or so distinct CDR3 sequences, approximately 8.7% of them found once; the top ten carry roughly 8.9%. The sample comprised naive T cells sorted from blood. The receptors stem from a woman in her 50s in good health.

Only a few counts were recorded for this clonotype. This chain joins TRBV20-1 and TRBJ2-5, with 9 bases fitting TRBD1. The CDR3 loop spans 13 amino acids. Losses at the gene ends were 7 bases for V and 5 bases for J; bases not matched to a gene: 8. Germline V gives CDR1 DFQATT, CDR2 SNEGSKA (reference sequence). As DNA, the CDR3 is TGCAGTGTACCGACAGGGGGACGGGAGACCCAGTACTTC. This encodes CSVPTGGRETQYF.

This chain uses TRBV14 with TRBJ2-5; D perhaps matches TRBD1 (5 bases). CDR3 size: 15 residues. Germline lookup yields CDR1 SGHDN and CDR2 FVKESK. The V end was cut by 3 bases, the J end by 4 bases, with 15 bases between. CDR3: CASSQSTVDGETQYF. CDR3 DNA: TGTGCCAGCAGCCAGTCGACAGTGGATGGAGAGACCCAGTACTTC. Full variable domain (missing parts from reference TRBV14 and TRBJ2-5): EAGVTQFPSHSVIEKGQTVTLRCDPISGHDNLYWYRRVMGKEIKFLLHFVKESKQDESGMPNNRFLAERTGGTYSTLKVQPAELEDSGVYFCASSQSTVDGETQYFGPGTRLLVL.

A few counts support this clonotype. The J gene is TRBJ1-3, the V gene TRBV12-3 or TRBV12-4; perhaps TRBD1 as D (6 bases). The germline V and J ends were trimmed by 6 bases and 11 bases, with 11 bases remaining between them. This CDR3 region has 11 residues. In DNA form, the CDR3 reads TGTGCCAGCAGGTTACAGGGTCCCATATATTTT. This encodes CASRLQGPIYF.

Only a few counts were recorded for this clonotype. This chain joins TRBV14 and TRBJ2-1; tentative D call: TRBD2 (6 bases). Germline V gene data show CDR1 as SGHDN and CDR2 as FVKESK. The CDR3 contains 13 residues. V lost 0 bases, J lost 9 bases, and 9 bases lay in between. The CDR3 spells CASSQEWDFEQFF. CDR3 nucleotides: TGTGCCAGCAGCCAAGAGTGGGACTTTGAGCAGTTCTTC.

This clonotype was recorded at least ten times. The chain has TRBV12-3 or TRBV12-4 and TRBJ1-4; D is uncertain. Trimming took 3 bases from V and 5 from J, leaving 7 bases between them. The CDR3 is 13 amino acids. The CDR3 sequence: CASSLSGNEKLFF. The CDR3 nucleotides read TGTGCCAGCAGTTTGAGCGGAAATGAAAAACTGTTTTTT.

CDR3 DNA: TGCAGTGCTAGAGATCTAAAGCGCGTAGCCTACGAGCAGTACGTC. Amino acids: CSARDLKRVAYEQYV. V and J are TRBV20-1 and TRBJ2-7, with no clear D. V was trimmed by 0 bases and J by 2 bases, leaving 14 bases between them. The germline V gene encodes CDR1 DFQATT and CDR2 SNEGSKA (reference sequence). The CDR3 runs 15 residues.

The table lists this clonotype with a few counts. CDR3 nucleotide sequence: TGTGCCAGCAGCTTGAGGCCGCTGGATTGGCTGTTTTTT. Translation: CASSLRPLDWLFF. The chain couples TRBV11-3 to TRBJ2-2; D gene ambiguous. Trimming took off 3 bases at V and 13 bases at J, with 15 bases between the two ends. CDR1 SGHNT and CDR2 YENEEA come from the germline V gene. CDR3 size: 13 residues.

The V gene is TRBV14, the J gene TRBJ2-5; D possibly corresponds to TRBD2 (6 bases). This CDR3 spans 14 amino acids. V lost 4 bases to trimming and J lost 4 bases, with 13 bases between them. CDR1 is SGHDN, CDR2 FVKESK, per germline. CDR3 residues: CASSPLGTGETQYF. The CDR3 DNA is TGTGCCAGCAGCCCCTTAGGGACTGGAGAGACCCAGTACTTC.

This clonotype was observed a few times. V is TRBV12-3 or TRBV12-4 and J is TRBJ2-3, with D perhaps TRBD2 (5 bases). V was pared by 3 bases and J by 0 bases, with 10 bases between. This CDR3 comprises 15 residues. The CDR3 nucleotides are TGTGCCAGCAGTTTGAGCCGGACTAGCACAGATACGCAGTATTTT. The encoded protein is CASSLSRTSTDTQYF.

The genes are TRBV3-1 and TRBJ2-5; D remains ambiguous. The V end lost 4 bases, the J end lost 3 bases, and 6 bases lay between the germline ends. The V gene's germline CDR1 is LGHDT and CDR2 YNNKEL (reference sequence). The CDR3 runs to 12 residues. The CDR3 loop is CASSLRKETQYF. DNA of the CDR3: TGTGCCAGCAGCCTGAGGAAAGAGACCCAGTACTTC.

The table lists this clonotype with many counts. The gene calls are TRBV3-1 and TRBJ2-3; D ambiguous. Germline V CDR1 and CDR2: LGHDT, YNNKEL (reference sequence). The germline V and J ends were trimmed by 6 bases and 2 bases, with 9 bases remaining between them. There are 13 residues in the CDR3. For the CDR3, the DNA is TGTGCCAGCAGTCCGCCTTTCACAGATACGCAGTATTTT. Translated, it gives CASSPPFTDTQYF.

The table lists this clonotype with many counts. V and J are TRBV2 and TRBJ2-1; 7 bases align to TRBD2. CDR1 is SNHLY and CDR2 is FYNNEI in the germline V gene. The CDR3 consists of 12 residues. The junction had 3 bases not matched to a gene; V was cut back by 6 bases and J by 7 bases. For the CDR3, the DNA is TGTGCCAGCAGGACACTAGCGAATGAGCAGTTCTTC. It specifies CASRTLANEQFF.

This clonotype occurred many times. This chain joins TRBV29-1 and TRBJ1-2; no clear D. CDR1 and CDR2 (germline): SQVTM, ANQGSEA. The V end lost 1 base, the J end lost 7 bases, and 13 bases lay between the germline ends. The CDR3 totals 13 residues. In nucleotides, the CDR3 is TGCAGCGTTGAAGGAGCCCGGGGAGGTGGCTACACCTTC. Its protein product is CSVEGARGGGYTF.

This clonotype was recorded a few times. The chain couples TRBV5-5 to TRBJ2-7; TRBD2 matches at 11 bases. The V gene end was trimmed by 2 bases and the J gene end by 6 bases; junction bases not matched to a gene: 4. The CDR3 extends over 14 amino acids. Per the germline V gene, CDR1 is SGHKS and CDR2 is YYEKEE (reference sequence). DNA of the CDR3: TGTGCCAGCAGCTTTCTAGCGGGAGGCGTCGAGCAGTACGTC. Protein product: CASSFLAGGVEQYV.

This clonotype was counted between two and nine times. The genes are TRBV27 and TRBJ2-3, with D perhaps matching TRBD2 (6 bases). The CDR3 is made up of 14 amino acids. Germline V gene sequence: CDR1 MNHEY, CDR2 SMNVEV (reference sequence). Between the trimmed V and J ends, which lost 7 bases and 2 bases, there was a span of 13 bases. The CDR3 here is CASNAGWDTDTQYF. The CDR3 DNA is TGTGCCAGCAACGCGGGATGGGACACAGATACGCAGTATTTT.

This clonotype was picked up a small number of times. The CDR3 is CASRMGPASNGYTF. DNA of the CDR3: TGCGCCAGCAGAATGGGGCCCGCTTCAAATGGCTACACCTTC. The V and J genes are TRBV5-1 and TRBJ1-2, with D possibly being TRBD1 (5 bases). Germline V gives CDR1 SGHRS, CDR2 YFSETQ. Trimming left V 5 bases short and J 6 bases short, with 17 bases between. This CDR3 comprises 14 residues. The variable domain in full, with the rest retrieved from reference TRBV5-1 and TRBJ1-2, is KAGVTQTPRYLIKTRGQQVTLSCSPISGHRSVSWYQQTPGQGLQFLFEYFSETQRNKGNFPGRFSGRQFSNSRSEMNVSTLELGDSALYLCASRMGPASNGYTFGSGTRLTVV.

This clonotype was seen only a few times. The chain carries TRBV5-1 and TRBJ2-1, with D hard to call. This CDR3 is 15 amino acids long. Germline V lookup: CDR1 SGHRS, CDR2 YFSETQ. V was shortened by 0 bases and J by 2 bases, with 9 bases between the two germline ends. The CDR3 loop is CASSLVVGTYNEQFF. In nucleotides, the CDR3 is TGCGCCAGCAGCTTGGTCGTCGGAACCTACAATGAGCAGTTCTTC. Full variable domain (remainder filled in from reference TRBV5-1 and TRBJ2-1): KAGVTQTPRYLIKTRGQQVTLSCSPISGHRSVSWYQQTPGQGLQFLFEYFSETQRNKGNFPGRFSGRQFSNSRSEMNVSTLELGDSALYLCASSLVVGTYNEQFFGPGTRLTVL.

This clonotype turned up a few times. The CDR3 DNA is TGTGCCAGCAGCTTTACGAGACTTATGGGAAAAGAGACCCAGTACTTC. Protein: CASSFTRLMGKETQYF. This chain connects TRBV11-3 to TRBJ2-5; D is unclear. Trimming left V 3 bases short and J 3 bases short, with 17 bases between. The germline gives CDR1 SGHNT, CDR2 YENEEA. This CDR3 region has 16 residues.

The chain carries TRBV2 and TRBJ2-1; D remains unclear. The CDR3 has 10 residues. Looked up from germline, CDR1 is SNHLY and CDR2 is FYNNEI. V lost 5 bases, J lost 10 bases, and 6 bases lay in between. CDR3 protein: CASSQIEQFF. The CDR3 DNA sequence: TGTGCCAGCAGTCAGATAGAGCAGTTCTTC.

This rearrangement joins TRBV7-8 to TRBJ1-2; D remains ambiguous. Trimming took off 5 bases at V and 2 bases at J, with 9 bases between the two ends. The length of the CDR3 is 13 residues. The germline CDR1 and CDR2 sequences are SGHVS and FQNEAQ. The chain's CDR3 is CASSVRENYGYTF. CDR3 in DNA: TGTGCCAGCAGCGTCCGGGAAAACTATGGCTACACCTTC.

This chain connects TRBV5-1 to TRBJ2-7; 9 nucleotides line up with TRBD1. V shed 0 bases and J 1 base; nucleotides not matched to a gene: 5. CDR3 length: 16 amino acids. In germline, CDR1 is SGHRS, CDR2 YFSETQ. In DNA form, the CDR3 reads TGCGCCAGCAGCTTGGTCCCGGGACAGGGTTCCTACGAGCAGTACTTC. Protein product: CASSLVPGQGSYEQYF.

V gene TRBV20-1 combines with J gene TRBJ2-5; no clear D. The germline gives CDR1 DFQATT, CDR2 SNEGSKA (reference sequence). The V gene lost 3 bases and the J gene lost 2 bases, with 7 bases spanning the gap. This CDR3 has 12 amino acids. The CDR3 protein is CSARQPQETQYF. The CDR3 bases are TGCAGTGCTAGGCAACCACAAGAGACCCAGTACTTC.

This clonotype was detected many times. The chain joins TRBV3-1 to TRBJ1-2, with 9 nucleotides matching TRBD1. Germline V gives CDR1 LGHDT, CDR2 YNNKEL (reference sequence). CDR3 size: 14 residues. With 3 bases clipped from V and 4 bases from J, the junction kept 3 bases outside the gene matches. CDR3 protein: CASSQGQGTYGYTF. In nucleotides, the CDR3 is TGTGCCAGCAGCCAGGGACAGGGTACCTATGGCTACACCTTC.

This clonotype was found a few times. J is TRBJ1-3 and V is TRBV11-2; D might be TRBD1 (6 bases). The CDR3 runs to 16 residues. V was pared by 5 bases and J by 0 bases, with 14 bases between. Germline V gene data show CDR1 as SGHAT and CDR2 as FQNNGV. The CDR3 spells CASSILGGNSGNTIYF. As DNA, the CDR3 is TGTGCCAGCAGCATCCTCGGGGGCAACTCTGGAAACACCATATATTTT. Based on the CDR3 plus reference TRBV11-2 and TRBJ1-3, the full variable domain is EAGVAQSPRYKIIEKRQSVAFWCNPISGHATLYWYQQILGQGPKLLIQFQNNGVVDDSQLPKDRFSAERLKGVDSTLKIQPAKLEDSAVYLCASSILGGNSGNTIYFGEGSWLTVV.

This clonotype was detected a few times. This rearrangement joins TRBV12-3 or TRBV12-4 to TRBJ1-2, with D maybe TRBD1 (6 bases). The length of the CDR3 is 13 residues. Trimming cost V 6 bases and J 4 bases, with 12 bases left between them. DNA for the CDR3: TGTGCCAGCAGCGCAGGGGTGCCCTATGGCTACACCTTC. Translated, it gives CASSAGVPYGYTF.

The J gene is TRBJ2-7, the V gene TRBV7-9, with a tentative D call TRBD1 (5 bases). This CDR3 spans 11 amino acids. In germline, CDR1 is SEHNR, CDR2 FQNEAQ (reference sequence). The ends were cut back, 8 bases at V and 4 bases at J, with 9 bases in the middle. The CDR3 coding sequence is TGTGCCAGCGTAGGGGATTACGAGCAGTACTTC. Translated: CASVGDYEQYF.

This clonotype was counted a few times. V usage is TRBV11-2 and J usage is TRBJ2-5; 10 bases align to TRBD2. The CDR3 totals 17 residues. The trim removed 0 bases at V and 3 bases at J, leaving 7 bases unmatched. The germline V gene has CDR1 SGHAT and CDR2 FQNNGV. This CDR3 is CASSLDSRLAGEETQYF. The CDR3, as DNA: TGTGCCAGCAGCTTAGATTCCCGGCTAGCGGGAGAAGAGACCCAGTACTTC.